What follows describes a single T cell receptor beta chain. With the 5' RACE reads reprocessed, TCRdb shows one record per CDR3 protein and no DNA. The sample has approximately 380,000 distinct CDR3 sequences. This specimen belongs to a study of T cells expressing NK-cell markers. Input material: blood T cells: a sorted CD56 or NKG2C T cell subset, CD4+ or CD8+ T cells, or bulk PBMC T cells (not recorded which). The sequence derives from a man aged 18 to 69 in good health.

The CDR3 sequence is CASTIFRTGGGYTF. The chain carries TRBV12-3 or TRBV12-4 and TRBJ1-2; the D gene TCRdb calls, TRBD1, cannot be checked with no DNA. The CDR3 is 14 amino acids.